Presented here are 24 T cell receptor beta chains from one specimen sequenced in a study of T cell repertoires in cytomegalovirus infection. TCRdb redid the calling of the reads with MiXCR, one entry per CDR3 protein. The data contain some 680,000 distinct CDR3 sequences, 35% of them seen just once; the ten biggest clones take up 2.5% to 3.5%. Sequencing was performed on PBMCs. The source of these receptors is a human donor in good health (CMV status not recorded). Some clones in this sample may be carry-over from other donors' samples.

This chain joins TRBV28 and TRBJ2-2; D not resolved. V was trimmed by 2 bases and J by 3 bases, leaving 7 bases between them. Germline-derived CDR1 and CDR2 are MDHEN and SYDVKM. The CDR3 has 14 residues. The chain's CDR3 is CASSLRQYTGELFF. CDR3 in DNA: TGTGCCAGCAGTTTACGGCAGTACACCGGGGAGCTGTTTTTT.

This chain links TRBV29-1 with TRBJ2-1; D is unclear. Germline V gene data show CDR1 as SQVTM and CDR2 as ANQGSEA. The ends were cut back, 3 bases at V and 12 bases at J, with 12 bases in the middle. This CDR3 has 11 residues. The CDR3: CSVEGTYGQFF. Here the CDR3 DNA reads TGCAGCGTTGAGGGTACTTATGGGCAGTTCTTC.

The chain recombines TRBV2 with TRBJ2-1; D is undetermined. Germline V gene sequence: CDR1 SNHLY, CDR2 FYNNEI. The V gene lost 6 bases and the J gene lost 7 bases, with 10 bases spanning the gap. CDR3 size: 12 residues. DNA for the CDR3: TGTGCCAGCAGCGACCCTAGTAATGAGCAGTTCTTC. Protein sequence: CASSDPSNEQFF.

With regard to this clonotype: Here the CDR3 omits its conserved ending phenylalanine or tryptophan, so a read error is the likely source. The gene calls are TRBV7-6 and TRBJ2-1; 10 bases line up with TRBD1. The CDR3 sequence is 16 residues long. With 0 bases clipped from V and 5 bases from J, the junction kept 4 bases outside the gene matches. Germline V lookup: CDR1 SGHVS, CDR2 FNYEAQ. The CDR3 DNA is TGTGCCAGCAGCTTAGCGACAGGGGGCTACGACAATGAGCAGTTCTTA. Its translation: CASSLATGGYDNEQFL.

Only a few counts were recorded for this clonotype. The chain carries TRBV6-5 and TRBJ1-1, with 7 bases matching TRBD1. The CDR3 has 14 residues. V shed 0 bases, J shed 8 bases, and the junction held 6 bases outside the gene matches. Germline CDR1 reads MNHEY; CDR2 reads SVGAGI. Written as DNA, the CDR3 is TGTGCCAGCAGTTACTCCCAGGGGGGTGGAGAAGCTTTCTTT. Residues: CASSYSQGGGEAFF.

This clonotype was seen repeatedly, ten times or more. V gene TRBV7-6 combines with J gene TRBJ2-7, with 7 bases aligning to TRBD1. The CDR3 runs 14 residues. Germline lookup yields CDR1 SGHVS and CDR2 FNYEAQ. The V and J ends lost 5 bases and 3 bases, in that order; junction bases with no gene match: 7. The CDR3 loop reads CASSPERQGYEQYF. The CDR3, as DNA: TGTGCCAGCAGCCCTGAGCGACAGGGCTACGAGCAGTACTTC.

This clonotype appeared a few times. This chain links TRBV10-3 with TRBJ2-1; 14 bases align to TRBD2. V lost 0 bases to trimming and J lost 2 bases; unmatched junction nucleotides: 9. CDR1 is ENHRY, CDR2 SYGVKD, per germline. The CDR3 covers 20 residues. CDR3 in amino acids: CAISESRRLAGGGTYNEQFF. The CDR3 DNA reads TGTGCCATCAGTGAGTCCCGAAGACTAGCGGGAGGGGGAACCTACAATGAGCAGTTCTTC.

This clonotype was counted only a few times. V is TRBV7-9 and J is TRBJ2-3, with D maybe TRBD2 (6 bases). Trimming stripped 3 bases from V and 5 bases from J, with 9 bases between. Germline CDR1 SEHNR, CDR2 FQNEAQ (reference sequence). The length of the CDR3 is 13 residues. The CDR3 reads CASSLYGGDTQYF. The CDR3 DNA reads TGTGCCAGCAGCTTGTACGGGGGAGATACGCAGTATTTT.

The V call is TRBV7-9, the J call TRBJ2-7, with TRBD2 matching over 7 bases. CDR1 and CDR2 (germline): SEHNR, FQNEAQ (reference sequence). V lost 5 bases to trimming and J lost 5 bases; unmatched junction nucleotides: 15. The CDR3 is 16 residues long. CDR3 protein: CASSLQTGTIPDEQYF. CDR3 bases: TGTGCCAGCAGCCTTCAGACCGGGACTATCCCTGACGAGCAGTACTTC.

This chain uses TRBV6-1 with TRBJ2-1; possibly TRBD1 for D (6 bases). The V gene's germline CDR1 is MNHNS and CDR2 SASEGT. CDR3 length: 14 amino acids. The V and J ends lost 8 bases and 0 bases respectively, with 11 bases between them. In DNA form, the CDR3 reads TGTGCCAGCGTAGACAGGAGCTCCTACAATGAGCAGTTCTTC. Its translation is CASVDRSSYNEQFF.

The chain couples TRBV5-1 to TRBJ2-7; D remains ambiguous. Between the trimmed V and J ends, which lost 0 bases and 3 bases, there was a span of 13 bases. This CDR3 comprises 15 residues. CDR1 is SGHRS, CDR2 YFSETQ, per germline. The CDR3 loop reads CASSLAPQALYEQYF. CDR3 in DNA: TGCGCCAGCAGCTTGGCCCCTCAGGCCCTCTACGAGCAGTACTTC.

The chain carries TRBV12-3 or TRBV12-4 and TRBJ2-3; possibly TRBD1 for D (6 bases). This CDR3 contains 12 residues. Trimming took 6 bases from V and 6 from J, leaving 10 bases between them. CDR3 DNA sequence: TGTGCCAGCAGGGATGACAGGGATACGCAGTATTTT. Its protein is CASRDDRDTQYF.

This clonotype came up a few times. The J gene is TRBJ2-4, the V gene TRBV28; 9 bases are a match to TRBD2. The CDR3 runs to 15 residues. Germline lookup yields CDR1 MDHEN and CDR2 SYDVKM. V was pared by 6 bases and J by 0 bases, with 3 bases of the junction left unmatched. DNA for the CDR3: TGTGCCAGCAGAGCGGGAGGCCTAGCCAAAAACATTCAGTACTTC. As protein: CASRAGGLAKNIQYF.

This clonotype was detected a few times. This chain uses TRBV24-1 with TRBJ2-2, with D unclear. Trimming left V 1 base short and J 7 bases short, with 9 bases between. This CDR3 contains 14 residues. Germline CDR1 reads KGHDR; CDR2 reads SFDVKD. The chain's CDR3 is CATSDLAFGGELFF. The CDR3 coding sequence is TGTGCCACCAGTGATTTAGCCTTCGGCGGGGAGCTGTTTTTT.

V usage is TRBV12-3 or TRBV12-4 and J usage is TRBJ1-2, with D perhaps matching TRBD1 (5 bases). The V end lost 2 bases, the J end lost 7 bases, and 17 bases lay between the germline ends. CDR3 size: 15 residues. The CDR3 reads CASSLKAVPGSGYTF. CDR3 in DNA: TGTGCCAGCAGTTTAAAGGCCGTGCCAGGGAGTGGCTACACCTTC.

This clonotype was counted once. A much larger clonotype is one base distant, so this may be a read error. The conserved phenylalanine or tryptophan normally closing the CDR3 is absent here, so this likely arose from a read error. The CDR3 DNA sequence: TGTGCCAGCAGCTTAGCGGGGGACCGAAGCTCCTACGAGCAGTACTTA. Translating it yields CASSLAGDRSSYEQYL. This chain joins TRBV7-8 and TRBJ2-7, with D possibly being TRBD1 or TRBD2 (5 bases each). Germline CDR1 reads SGHVS; CDR2 reads FQNEAQ. This CDR3 spans 16 amino acids. The V end lost 0 bases, the J end lost 0 bases, and 12 bases lay between the germline ends.

This clonotype occurred many times. The V gene is TRBV19, the J gene TRBJ1-5; D may be TRBD1 (5 bases). Trimming stripped 7 bases from V and 0 bases from J, with 16 bases between. This CDR3 has 16 residues. CDR1 is LNHDA, CDR2 SQIVND, per germline (reference sequence). As DNA, the CDR3 is TGTGCCAGTACCCCCGGTGGGGGTATTAGCAATCAGCCCCAGCATTTT. This encodes CASTPGGGISNQPQHF.

This clonotype appeared a few times. An end of the junction does not agree with germline; a read error may underlie this. The chain couples TRBV11-2 to TRBJ2-3, with TRBD2 matching 9 bases. Germline V gives CDR1 SGHAT, CDR2 FQNNGV. CDR3 length: 12 amino acids. The CDR3 spells CASSALLAGTHF. DNA of the CDR3: TGTGCCAGCAGCGCACTCCTAGCGGGGACCCATTTT.

The rearrangement links TRBV28 to TRBJ1-1, with 9 bases fitting TRBD1. Looked up from germline, CDR1 is MDHEN and CDR2 is SYDVKM. Trimming removed 8 bases from V and 1 base from J; junction bases left unmatched: 8. The CDR3 covers 15 residues. CDR3 loop: CASPGTGKGNTEAFF. For the CDR3, the DNA is TGTGCCAGCCCCGGGACAGGGAAAGGGAACACTGAAGCTTTCTTT.

This clonotype has a handful of counts. The J gene is TRBJ2-1, the V gene TRBV11-2; a possible D gene is TRBD2 (6 bases). The length of the CDR3 is 15 residues. V was cut by 6 bases and J by 4 bases, with 16 bases left in between. From germline, CDR1 is SGHAT and CDR2 FQNNGV. The CDR3 sequence: CASSYPGLAYNEQFF. The CDR3 nucleotides read TGTGCCAGCAGTTATCCGGGACTGGCTTACAATGAGCAGTTCTTC.

This clonotype has ten or more counts. The V call is TRBV7-6, the J call TRBJ2-5; 8 bases are shared with TRBD2. Germline values: CDR1 SGHVS, CDR2 FNYEAQ. The CDR3 has 13 amino acids. The V segment lost 5 bases and the J segment 5 bases; nucleotides outside the gene matches: 4. The CDR3 is CASSPGGWETQYF. CDR3 bases: TGTGCCAGCAGCCCGGGGGGGTGGGAGACCCAGTACTTC.

This clonotype was observed a handful of times. The chain combines TRBV10-3 with TRBJ2-3; D is unresolved. V lost 10 bases to trimming and J lost 1 base, with 18 bases between them. The germline V gene encodes CDR1 ENHRY and CDR2 SYGVKD. There are 15 residues in the CDR3. The CDR3 nucleotides are TGTGCCACCCTGGCAAGCCCGGCGGGCACAGATACGCAGTATTTT. It is translated as CATLASPAGTDTQYF.

In this sample, this clonotype turned up many times. The genes are TRBV7-2 and TRBJ1-1; perhaps TRBD1 as D (6 bases). V lost 4 bases to trimming and J lost 3 bases, with 12 bases between them. This CDR3 contains 14 residues. Germline-derived CDR1 and CDR2 are SGHTA and FQGNSA. CDR3 region: CASSYTGSDTEAFF. In DNA form, the CDR3 reads TGTGCCAGCAGCTATACAGGGTCGGACACTGAAGCTTTCTTT.

In this sample, this clonotype turned up a few times. This chain connects TRBV12-3 or TRBV12-4 to TRBJ1-4; 7 bases agree with TRBD1. The trim removed 0 bases at V and 8 bases at J, leaving 9 bases unmatched. The CDR3 has 16 residues. For the CDR3, the DNA is TGTGCCAGCAGTTTAGCGCTTACAGGGGAAGCGGAAAAACTGTTTTTT. It is translated as CASSLALTGEAEKLFF.